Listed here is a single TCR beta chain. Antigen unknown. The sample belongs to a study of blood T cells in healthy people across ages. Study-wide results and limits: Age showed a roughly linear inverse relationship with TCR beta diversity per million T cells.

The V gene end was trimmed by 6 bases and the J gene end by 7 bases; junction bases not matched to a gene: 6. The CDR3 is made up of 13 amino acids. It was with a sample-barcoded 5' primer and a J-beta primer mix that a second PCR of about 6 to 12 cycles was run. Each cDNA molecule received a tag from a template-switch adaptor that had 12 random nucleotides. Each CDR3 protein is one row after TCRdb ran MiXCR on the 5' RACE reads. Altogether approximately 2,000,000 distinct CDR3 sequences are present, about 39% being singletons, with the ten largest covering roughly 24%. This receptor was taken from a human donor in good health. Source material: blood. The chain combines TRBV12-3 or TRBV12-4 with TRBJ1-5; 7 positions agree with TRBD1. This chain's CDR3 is CASRRQGGQPQHF. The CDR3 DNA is TGTGCCAGCAGGCGACAGGGTGGGCAGCCCCAGCATTTT.